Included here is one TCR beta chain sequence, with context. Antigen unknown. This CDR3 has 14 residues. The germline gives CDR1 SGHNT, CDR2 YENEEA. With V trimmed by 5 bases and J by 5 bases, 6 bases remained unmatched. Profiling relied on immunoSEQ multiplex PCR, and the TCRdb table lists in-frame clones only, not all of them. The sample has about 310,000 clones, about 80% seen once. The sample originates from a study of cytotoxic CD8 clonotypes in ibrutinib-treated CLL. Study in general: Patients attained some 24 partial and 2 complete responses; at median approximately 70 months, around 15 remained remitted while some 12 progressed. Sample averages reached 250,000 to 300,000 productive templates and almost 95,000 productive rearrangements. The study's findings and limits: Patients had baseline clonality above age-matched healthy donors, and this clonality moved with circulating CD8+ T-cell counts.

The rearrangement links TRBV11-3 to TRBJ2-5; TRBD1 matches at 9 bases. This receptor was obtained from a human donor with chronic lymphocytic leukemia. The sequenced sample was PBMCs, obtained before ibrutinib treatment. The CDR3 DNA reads TGTGCCAGCAGCCCGGGACAGGGTTGGGAGACCCAGTACTTC. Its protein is CASSPGQGWETQYF.